The clone carrying this T cell receptor beta chain occurred a few times. One end of the junction does not line up with germline, which may come from a read error. The entry originates in a study of OX40 agonist ivuxolimab in advanced cancers. Study in general: Cohort: 65% to 90% men, mean age approximately 64, aged about 23 to 79.

Germline loops: CDR1 SGHTA, CDR2 FQGNSA. The CDR3 is 17 amino acids. Using immunoSEQ multiplex PCR, the repertoire was profiled, and TCRdb retains in-frame clones only, with some absent. The repertoire holds 40,000 to 60,000 clones, with approximately 79% as singletons. The genes are TRBV7-2 and TRBJ1-2, with D possibly TRBD1 on 5 matching bases. The source was CD4+ or CD8+ T cells sorted from blood, collected in a trial of the OX40 agonist ivuxolimab. The clonotype was recovered from an adult with an advanced solid tumor such as melanoma, head and neck, liver or kidney cancer. CDR3 coding DNA: TGTGCCAGCAGCCCCTCGGGACGACCTTGGGCTAACTTTGGCTACACCTTC. This translates into CASSPSGRPWANFGYTF.